Following are 28 T cell receptor beta chains from one sample sequenced in a study of cytomegalovirus exposure and HLA in healthy donors. The PCR was carried out with 60 Vbeta primers and 13 Jbeta primers. Clones were sequenced by immunoSEQ multiplex PCR, and TCRdb holds only the in-frame ones, with some missing. This sample yields 99,000 or so clones, of which over 9% are seen a single time; under 6.5% belongs to the top ten. The specimen was PBMCs. The receptors derive from a man between 40 and 49 years old in good health and CMV-seropositive.

This clone was seen a handful of times. The chain has TRBV10-3 and TRBJ2-3, with 8 bases matching TRBD2. CDR1 and CDR2 (germline): ENHRY, SYGVKD. J was trimmed by 4 bases and V by 5 bases; bases with no gene match: 8. The CDR3 covers 15 residues. The CDR3 DNA sequence: TGTGCCATCAGTCGGGAGGGCCCTCAGGCAGATACGCAGTATTTT. This sequence encodes CAISREGPQADTQYF.

The chain is built from TRBV30 and TRBJ2-6, with D maybe TRBD1 (6 bases). CDR1 and CDR2 (germline): GTSNPN, SVGIG (reference sequence). V lost 0 bases to trimming and J lost 0 bases, with 12 bases between them. This CDR3 has 17 amino acids. The CDR3 coding sequence is TGTGCCTGGAGTGTATTCGGACAGTACTCTGGGGCCAACGTCCTGACTTTC. It specifies CAWSVFGQYSGANVLTF.

The chain links TRBV28 to TRBJ2-1, with TRBD1 matching over 9 bases. Unmatched junction bases numbered 4, after V lost 6 bases and J lost 4 bases. Germline lookup yields CDR1 MDHEN and CDR2 SYDVKM. The CDR3 sequence is 14 residues long. The CDR3 reads CASSRDREYNEQFF. The CDR3 region has the DNA TGTGCCAGCAGCCGGGACAGGGAATACAATGAGCAGTTCTTC.

J is TRBJ2-1 and V is TRBV6-7; 9 bases align to TRBD2. TRBV6-7 is an open reading frame, and its role is uncertain. J was trimmed by 5 bases and V by 9 bases; bases with no gene match: 23. CDR3 size: 19 residues. The CDR3 DNA sequence: TGTGCCAGGGGGCTAGGCTCTAGCGGGATAATCAGTAACGACAATGAGCAGTTCTTC. It codes for CARGLGSSGIISNDNEQFF.

About this clone itself: An end of the junction differs from the germline gene, which may be a read error. Other DNA sequences in the same sample also yield this CDR3. The genes are TRBV29-1 and TRBJ1-1, with D possibly being TRBD1 (5 bases). Germline V gene sequence: CDR1 SQVTM, CDR2 ANQGSEA. The CDR3 totals 11 residues. The CDR3 DNA reads as TGCAGCGTCAATCAGGGAATTGAAGCCTTCTTT. Protein product: CSVNQGIEAFF.

The V gene is TRBV6-1, the J gene TRBJ2-1; 8 positions agree with TRBD2. J gave up 6 bases and V 6 bases, and 7 bases lay outside the gene matches. Germline lookup yields CDR1 MNHNS and CDR2 SASEGT. The CDR3 is 14 amino acids. The CDR3 sequence: CASRREGRGNEQFF. Written as DNA, the CDR3 is TGTGCCAGCAGACGGGAGGGCCGAGGCAATGAGCAGTTCTTC.

The chain joins TRBV29-1 to TRBJ2-1, with D possibly being TRBD2 (7 bases). Germline V gives CDR1 SQVTM, CDR2 ANQGSEA. This CDR3 is built from 12 residues. The ends were cut back, 4 bases at V and 10 bases at J, with 14 bases in the middle. In nucleotides, the CDR3 is TGCAGCGTTGTTCCGGGGGGCCCCGAGCAGTTCTTC. Translated, it gives CSVVPGGPEQFF.

This rearrangement joins TRBV2 to TRBJ1-3; D is unresolved. CDR1 is SNHLY, CDR2 FYNNEI, per germline. The CDR3 covers 12 residues. Between the trimmed V and J ends, which lost 5 bases and 4 bases, there was a span of 6 bases. The CDR3 here is CASSRAGNTIYF. CDR3 nucleotide sequence: TGTGCCAGCAGTCGCGCGGGAAACACCATATATTTT.

This clone was found a few times. The genes are TRBV27 and TRBJ1-4; the D gene is possibly TRBD1 (6 bases). Germline V CDR1 and CDR2: MNHEY, SMNVEV (reference sequence). This CDR3 contains 15 residues. V lost 4 bases and J 13 bases, leaving 22 bases between the germline ends. Here the CDR3 DNA reads TGTGCCAGCAGTTCCTCCGGGACACCCCTAGGGAGACTGTTTTTT. Protein sequence: CASSSSGTPLGRLFF.

This clone was found a few times. V gene TRBV7-3 combines with J gene TRBJ1-1, with a tentative D call TRBD1 (6 bases). The V end was cut by 3 bases, the J end by 4 bases, with 9 bases between. Per germline, CDR1 SGHTA and CDR2 FQGTGA. CDR3 length: 13 amino acids. The CDR3 region is CASSFSGVTEAFF. CDR3 sequence (DNA): TGTGCCAGCAGCTTCTCAGGGGTCACTGAAGCTTTCTTT. Full variable domain (missing parts from reference TRBV7-3 and TRBJ1-1): GAGVSQTPSNKVTEKGKYVELRCDPISGHTALYWYRQSLGQGPEFLIYFQGTGAADDSGLPNDRFFAVRPEGSVSTLKIQRTERGDSAVYLCASSFSGVTEAFFGQGTRLTVV.

The table lists this clone with a few counts. The chain is built from TRBV5-6 and TRBJ2-2; D might be TRBD2 (6 bases). Germline V CDR1 and CDR2: SGHDT, YYEEEE. Deletions cut 7 bases from V and 1 base from J, with 11 bases between. The CDR3 is 14 residues long. The CDR3 here is CASRPGVNTGELFF. The DNA of the CDR3 is TGTGCCAGCCGGCCGGGGGTGAACACCGGGGAGCTGTTTTTT.

The chain joins TRBV27 to TRBJ2-7; 11 bases agree with TRBD2. V shed 5 bases, J shed 3 bases, and the junction held 9 bases outside the gene matches. The CDR3 covers 16 residues. Per the germline V gene, CDR1 is MNHEY and CDR2 is SMNVEV (reference sequence). In DNA form, the CDR3 reads TGTGCCAGCAGTATAAAACTAGCGGGAGTACTCTACGAGCAGTACTTC. Translating it yields CASSIKLAGVLYEQYF.

This clone was detected only a few times. The chain recombines TRBV7-2 with TRBJ2-7; 10 bases line up with TRBD2. The germline V gene has CDR1 SGHTA and CDR2 FQGNSA. The CDR3 has 16 residues. V lost 6 bases and J lost 0; bases outside the gene matches: 8. The CDR3 spells CASRGASSGSSYEQYF. CDR3 in DNA: TGTGCCAGCAGGGGGGCCTCTAGCGGGAGCTCCTACGAGCAGTACTTC.

The chain uses TRBV5-6 and TRBJ1-1; no clear D. Trimming left V 0 bases short and J 5 bases short, with 5 bases between. The germline V gene encodes CDR1 SGHDT and CDR2 YYEEEE. The CDR3 is made up of 12 amino acids. CDR3 DNA sequence: TGTGCCAGCAGCTTGGGGGCGACTGAAGCTTTCTTT. It yields the protein CASSLGATEAFF.

This chain joins TRBV4-1 and TRBJ1-1; unclear D gene. With 0 bases removed from V and 1 base from J, the gap between germline ends came to 15 bases. Per the germline V gene, CDR1 is MGHRA and CDR2 is YSYEKL. CDR3 length: 17 residues. As DNA, the CDR3 is TGCGCCAGCAGCCAAGATACCTCGGGAGTCACGAACACTGAAGCTTTCTTT. Protein product: CASSQDTSGVTNTEAFF.

This clone has only a few counts. V is TRBV4-1 and J is TRBJ2-3; TRBD1 agrees at 10 bases. The CDR3 is 15 amino acids. CDR1 is MGHRA and CDR2 is YSYEKL in the germline V gene. V gave up 3 bases and J gave up 7 bases; unmatched junction bases: 7. Here the CDR3 DNA reads TGCGCCAGCAGCCATCCGGGACAGGGGTCGAATACGCAGTATTTT. This sequence encodes CASSHPGQGSNTQYF.

The chain combines TRBV25-1 with TRBJ2-7, with D perhaps TRBD1 (5 bases). This CDR3 is built from 14 residues. V dropped 4 bases and J dropped 2 bases, with 12 bases sitting between them. The germline V gene encodes CDR1 MGHDK and CDR2 SYGVNS. The DNA of the CDR3 is TGTGCCAGCAGTGGTTCGCGACAGCCCTACGAGCAGTACTTC. Its protein product is CASSGSRQPYEQYF.

V is TRBV28 and J is TRBJ1-3; D uncertain. The CDR3 totals 16 residues. With 1 base removed from V and 0 bases from J, the gap between germline ends came to 10 bases. Germline CDR1 MDHEN, CDR2 SYDVKM. The CDR3 nucleotides read TGTGCCAGCAGTTTATTGGTGACTGACTCTGGAAACACCATATATTTT. Translation gives CASSLLVTDSGNTIYF.

This clone was detected only a few times. This chain links TRBV11-3 with TRBJ2-3; D is ambiguous. The CDR3 sequence is 16 residues long. Per germline, CDR1 SGHNT and CDR2 YENEEA. Trimming took 5 bases from V and 2 from J, leaving 17 bases between them. The CDR3 DNA reads as TGTGCCAGCAGCAAAGCCGGAGTTTCGGACACAGATACGCAGTATTTT. Amino acid sequence: CASSKAGVSDTDTQYF.

The chain has TRBV29-1 and TRBJ2-5, with D uncertain. The CDR3 is 11 amino acids. Germline-derived CDR1 and CDR2 are SQVTM and ANQGSEA. V was pared by 5 bases and J by 4 bases, with 8 bases between. CDR3 coding DNA: TGCAGCGTTCGTTTCGGAGAGACCCAGTACTTC. Protein: CSVRFGETQYF.

The CDR3 nucleotides read TGTGCCAGCAGCTTAAAGGCGGGAGGGGGCGTTTACGAGCAGTACTTC. Translating gives CASSLKAGGGVYEQYF. The V and J genes are TRBV7-2 and TRBJ2-7, with TRBD2 matching over 9 bases. V lost 2 bases to trimming and J lost 4 bases; unmatched junction nucleotides: 9. The CDR3 length is 16 residues. The germline gives CDR1 SGHTA, CDR2 FQGNSA.

A few counts support this clone. The chain employs TRBV4-1 and TRBJ1-5; TRBD1 aligns across 10 bases. The V gene end was trimmed by 0 bases and the J gene end by 2 bases; junction bases not matched to a gene: 1. CDR1 is MGHRA and CDR2 is YSYEKL in the germline V gene. CDR3 size: 16 residues. The CDR3 DNA follows: TGCGCCAGCAGCCAAGATGGGACAGGGGGCAATCAGCCCCAGCATTTT. This translates into CASSQDGTGGNQPQHF.

The chain is built from TRBV7-2 and TRBJ1-3, with 8 bases aligning to TRBD1. Trimming removed 2 bases from V and 3 bases from J; junction bases left unmatched: 6. The CDR3 is made up of 16 amino acids. Germline V gene data show CDR1 as SGHTA and CDR2 as FQGNSA. CDR3 loop: CASSLTGGLVGNTIYF. The CDR3, as DNA: TGTGCCAGCAGCTTAACAGGGGGACTTGTTGGAAACACCATATATTTT.

This rearrangement joins TRBV5-6 to TRBJ1-2; D gene ambiguous. This CDR3 is 11 amino acids long. V gave up 3 bases and J gave up 4 bases, with 4 bases separating them. CDR1 and CDR2 (germline): SGHDT, YYEEEE. Here the CDR3 reads CASSSTYGYTF. For the CDR3, the DNA is TGTGCCAGCAGCTCTACCTATGGCTACACCTTC.

This clone came up a few times. The genes are TRBV11-2 and TRBJ2-7, with a tentative D call TRBD2 (5 bases). From germline, CDR1 is SGHAT and CDR2 FQNNGV. V gave up 7 bases and J gave up 2 bases, with 21 bases separating them. CDR3 length: 16 residues. In DNA, the CDR3 is TGTGCCAGCACCAAGACCGTGGCGGGCGGAGCCTACGAGCAGTACTTC. This codes for CASTKTVAGGAYEQYF.

J is TRBJ1-3 and V is TRBV28; D remains unclear. V gave up 4 bases and J gave up 5 bases, with 3 bases separating them. The CDR3 spans 11 residues. CDR1 and CDR2 (germline): MDHEN, SYDVKM. The DNA of the CDR3 is TGTGCCAGCAGTTCTCGAAACACCATATATTTT. Amino acids: CASSSRNTIYF. The whole variable domain, remainder taken from reference TRBV28 and TRBJ1-3, is DVKVTQSSRYLVKRTGEKVFLECVQDMDHENMFWYRQDPGLGLRLIYFSYDVKMKEKGDIPEGYSVSREKKERFSLILESASTNQTSMYLCASSSRNTIYFGEGSWLTVV.

This rearrangement joins TRBV28 to TRBJ1-5; 8 bases align to TRBD1. CDR1 MDHEN and CDR2 SYDVKM come from the germline V gene. The V segment lost 8 bases and the J segment 7 bases; nucleotides outside the gene matches: 13. This CDR3 comprises 15 residues. In DNA, the CDR3 is TGTGCCAGCTACCCGGGACAGGCCGGGCACCAGCCCCAGCATTTT. Translation: CASYPGQAGHQPQHF. The whole variable domain, filled in from reference TRBV28 and TRBJ1-5, reads DVKVTQSSRYLVKRTGEKVFLECVQDMDHENMFWYRQDPGLGLRLIYFSYDVKMKEKGDIPEGYSVSREKKERFSLILESASTNQTSMYLCASYPGQAGHQPQHFGDGTRLSIL.

This clone was seen a few times. This chain uses TRBV7-2 with TRBJ2-1, with D perhaps TRBD2 (6 bases). The CDR3 totals 15 residues. The germline V gene encodes CDR1 SGHTA and CDR2 FQGNSA. Trimming removed 5 bases at V and 6 bases at J, with 17 bases between. CDR3 nucleotide sequence: TGTGCCAGCAGCCGCATGGGGAGGCAGCCCAATGAGCAGTTCTTC. The encoded protein is CASSRMGRQPNEQFF.